The 3 T cell receptor beta chains reported below all come from one sample, sequenced in a study of T cells in localized non-small cell lung cancer. Generated by immunoSEQ multiplex PCR, the TCRdb table keeps only in-frame clones and is missing some. The data contain 72,000 or so clones, 85% to 90% of them seen just once; the ten biggest clones take up around a fifth. The starting material was peripheral blood, obtained before any cancer treatment. The receptors come from a male donor at least 60 years old with stage III squamous cell lung carcinoma.

The chain combines TRBV5-1 with TRBJ2-2; the D gene could be TRBD1 or TRBD2 (6 bases each). Trimming removed 4 bases at V and 7 bases at J, with 14 bases between. Germline V CDR1 and CDR2: SGHRS, YFSETQ. This CDR3 spans 14 amino acids. CDR3 DNA sequence: TGCGCCAGCAGCCCTGGGGGGCCGGGCGGGGAGCTGTTTTTT. Protein sequence: CASSPGGPGGELFF.

J is TRBJ2-5 and V is TRBV7-8; 9 bases fit TRBD2. Germline V gene data show CDR1 as SGHVS and CDR2 as FQNEAQ. J lost 4 bases, V lost 3 bases, and 6 bases had no gene match. The CDR3 is made up of 15 amino acids. The CDR3 bases are TGTGCCAGCAGCTTGGATAGCGGGGGTGGAGAGACCCAGTACTTC. Protein product: CASSLDSGGGETQYF.

CDR3 region: CASSLFGSGGETQYF. CDR3 sequence (DNA): TGCGCCAGCAGCTTGTTTGGTAGCGGTGGGGAGACCCAGTACTTC. This rearrangement joins TRBV5-1 to TRBJ2-5; tentatively, D is TRBD2 (6 bases). This CDR3 contains 15 residues. V lost 1 base, J lost 5 bases, and 15 bases lay in between. Per the germline V gene, CDR1 is SGHRS and CDR2 is YFSETQ.